This T cell receptor (beta chain) appears in the sequencing data of a study of shared clonotypes between healthy human individuals. General study points: Across a handful of donors, naive CD4 shared around 5.3%, naive CD8 3% to 3.5%, memory CD4 roughly 2.4%, memory CD8 roughly 0.37%.

Some clones are missing from TCRdb's copy, which holds only in-frame ones; the method was immunoSEQ multiplex PCR. This table has about 2.4 million clones, 93% appearing once. This clone has only one observation. The antigen is unknown. Recent acute infections and vaccinations were absent in the healthy HIV-negative adult donors. Germline values: CDR1 SGHRS, CDR2 YFSETQ. The ends were cut back, 4 bases at V and 2 bases at J, with 13 bases in the middle. The CDR3 contains 14 residues. Material for sequencing was naive CD4+ T cells from PBMCs. Subset defined: CD45RA+ positively selected. This receptor was obtained from a man aged 18 to 35 in good health. Some clones in this sample may be carry-over from other donors' samples. The chain couples TRBV5-1 to TRBJ2-7, with D possibly being TRBD1 (6 bases). The CDR3 DNA sequence: TGCGCCAGCAGCCCGACAGGTTCCACCTACGAGCAGTACTTC. It specifies CASSPTGSTYEQYF.